This TCR beta chain originates from a study of cytomegalovirus exposure and HLA in healthy donors. Study-level findings and limits: Through in vitro validation, a few CMV-associated chains were shown to be specific for CMV antigens.

In the case of this clone: What it recognizes is unknown.

Trimming cost V 2 bases and J 5 bases, with 13 bases left between them. The germline V gene has CDR1 MNHEY and CDR2 SVGAGI. The CDR3 loop spans 14 amino acids. A multiplex PCR was run with 60 Vbeta primers and 13 Jbeta primers. The table came from immunoSEQ multiplex PCR; TCRdb's copy has only in-frame clones and leaves some out. Of 120,000 to 150,000 clones in the sample, about four fifths are singletons; the top ten hold 2.8%. The TCR was taken from a male donor in good health and CMV-seronegative. Source material: PBMCs. This chain links TRBV6-5 with TRBJ2-7; the D gene is possibly TRBD2 (6 bases). In DNA form, the CDR3 reads TGTGCCAGCAGTTACGGCGGGGTAGTTGACGAGCAGTACTTC. This codes for CASSYGGVVDEQYF.